The next 25 T cell receptor beta chains were all read from a single sample in a study of blood T cell repertoires in COVID-19. TCRdb's copy holds only in-frame clones and misses some; the assay was immunoSEQ multiplex PCR. The sample has about 190,000 clones; 80% to 85% are singletons. The specimen sequenced was PBMCs or T cells enriched from blood (not recorded which). The source of these receptors is a woman younger than 45 who had been exposed to COVID-19.

The chain is built from TRBV4-1 and TRBJ2-1, with 8 positions matching TRBD2. CDR1 MGHRA and CDR2 YSYEKL come from the germline V gene. After removal of 0 bases from V and 5 bases from J, the junction contained 12 bases not matched to a gene. The CDR3 has 18 amino acids. The CDR3 DNA sequence: TGCGCCAGCAGCCAAGATCCGAGAACGGGGGGGAGGGACAATGAGCAGTTCTTC. Translating it yields CASSQDPRTGGRDNEQFF.

V gene TRBV6-2 or TRBV6-3 combines with J gene TRBJ2-7, with 10 bases matching TRBD1. CDR1 and CDR2 from the germline V gene are MNHEY and SVGEGT. V dropped 5 bases and J dropped 5; count of bases not matched to a gene: 12. The CDR3 runs to 16 residues. CDR3 region: CASSGLGTGDADEQYF. The CDR3 DNA is TGTGCCAGCAGTGGTTTGGGGACAGGGGACGCGGACGAGCAGTACTTC.

This sequence joins TRBV5-4 and TRBJ1-3; 8 bases are a match to TRBD1. V lost 1 base and J lost 0; bases outside the gene matches: 0. The CDR3 loop spans 15 amino acids. Germline CDR1 and CDR2: SGHNT and YYREEE (reference sequence). Here the CDR3 reads CASSLTGGSGNTIYF. The CDR3, as DNA: TGTGCCAGCAGCTTGACAGGGGGCTCTGGAAACACCATATATTTT.

This chain connects TRBV19 to TRBJ1-4; D is unresolved. The CDR3 extends over 15 amino acids. Germline V CDR1 and CDR2: LNHDA, SQIVND (reference sequence). Trimming shortened V by 9 bases and J by 1 base, and 15 bases separated the two germline ends. For the CDR3, the DNA is TGTGCCAGCCTGGACCAGGAGGGAACTAATGAAAAACTGTTTTTT. Encoded protein: CASLDQEGTNEKLFF.

The chain has TRBV30 and TRBJ1-1, with no clear D. V was cut by 2 bases and J by 7 bases, with 11 bases left in between. The CDR3 contains 12 residues. The germline CDR1 and CDR2 sequences are GTSNPN and SVGIG (reference sequence). The CDR3 protein is CAWSMSSYEAFF. The DNA of the CDR3 is TGTGCCTGGAGTATGTCGTCCTATGAAGCTTTCTTT.

The chain combines TRBV19 with TRBJ1-5; 9 nucleotides match TRBD1. Per germline, CDR1 LNHDA and CDR2 SQIVND (reference sequence). The trim removed 5 bases at V and 7 bases at J, leaving 9 bases unmatched. The CDR3 has 15 residues. CDR3 sequence reads: CASSLKGTGPQPQHF. CDR3 nucleotides: TGTGCCAGTAGTCTGAAGGGGACAGGGCCACAGCCCCAGCATTTT.

V usage is TRBV7-6 and J usage is TRBJ2-1; the D gene is possibly TRBD2 (5 bases). Germline CDR1 and CDR2: SGHVS and FNYEAQ. This CDR3 is 13 amino acids long. Trimming stripped 4 bases from V and 9 bases from J, with 13 bases between. The CDR3 DNA reads TGTGCCAGCAGCTCCACTAGGTTTGGTGAGCAGTTCTTC. Its protein product is CASSSTRFGEQFF. The full variable domain, its missing parts supplied by reference TRBV7-6 and TRBJ2-1, is GAGVSQSPRYKVTKRGQDVALRCDPISGHVSLYWYRQALGQGPEFLTYFNYEAQQDKSGLPNDRFSAERPEGSISTLTIQRTEQRDSAMYRCASSSTRFGEQFFGPGTRLTVL.

This clone was detected only once. This specimen includes other DNA sequences encoding the same CDR3. The CDR3 loop reads CASSLGGRQPQHF. DNA of the CDR3: TGTGCCAGCAGTTTGGGGGGGCGCCAGCCCCAGCATTTT. The chain combines TRBV12-3 or TRBV12-4 with TRBJ1-5, with D possibly being TRBD1 (6 bases). Trimming took 3 bases from V and 7 from J, leaving 10 bases between them. The CDR3 contains 13 residues.

The chain carries TRBV7-9 and TRBJ1-2; the D is unclear. Trimming cost V 0 bases and J 8 bases, with 7 bases left between them. The CDR3 has 12 amino acids. Germline assignment: CDR1 SEHNR and CDR2 FQNEAQ (reference sequence). CDR3 DNA: TGTGCCAGCAGCTTAGCCCCAGAAGGCTACACCTTC. It is translated as CASSLAPEGYTF.

The V gene is TRBV3-1 (or the pseudogene TRBV3-2), the J gene TRBJ1-2; a possible D gene is TRBD1 (5 bases). CDR1 LGHDT and CDR2 YNNKEL come from the germline V gene (reference sequence). The germline V and J ends were trimmed by 5 bases and 4 bases, with 8 bases remaining between them. The CDR3 runs 12 residues. The DNA of the CDR3 is TGTGCCAGCAGCGACAGTCCCTATGGCTACACCTTC. It is translated as CASSDSPYGYTF.

CDR3 loop: CASSRNRVGPYNEQFF. The CDR3 bases are TGTGCCAGCAGCCGTAACAGGGTTGGTCCATACAATGAGCAGTTCTTC. This chain links TRBV11-2 with TRBJ2-1; D is perhaps TRBD1 (6 bases). V was cut by 5 bases and J by 4 bases, with 18 bases left in between. Germline V gene sequence: CDR1 SGHAT, CDR2 FQNNGV. This CDR3 is built from 16 residues.

This clone was detected only a few times. The genes are TRBV14 and TRBJ2-7; 7 bases are shared with TRBD1. CDR3 length: 16 amino acids. The germline gives CDR1 SGHDN, CDR2 FVKESK. Unmatched junction bases numbered 13, after V lost 4 bases and J lost 4 bases. The CDR3 DNA reads TGTGCCAGCAGCCCCGTAATAGGGACAGCTAAATACGAGCAGTACTTC. This translates into CASSPVIGTAKYEQYF.

This clone was recorded a few times. CDR3 region: CATSDSQDGYTF. DNA of the CDR3: TGTGCCACCTCGGACAGCCAGGATGGCTACACCTTC. The rearrangement joins TRBV24-1 to TRBJ1-2; D might be TRBD1 (6 bases). The CDR3 has 12 residues. Trimming took off 9 bases at V and 6 bases at J, with 13 bases between the two ends. Per the germline V gene, CDR1 is KGHDR and CDR2 is SFDVKD.

The chain combines TRBV7-9 with TRBJ1-1, with D maybe TRBD1 (6 bases). The CDR3 spans 18 residues. Germline V gives CDR1 SEHNR, CDR2 FQNEAQ (reference sequence). V gave up 2 bases and J gave up 3 bases, with 22 bases separating them. CDR3 region: CASSLILGRGGVHTEAFF. As DNA, the CDR3 is TGTGCCAGCAGCTTAATTCTGGGTCGGGGGGGCGTTCACACTGAAGCTTTCTTT.

The V gene is TRBV2, the J gene TRBJ1-6, with 7 positions matching TRBD1. This CDR3 has 14 amino acids. The germline CDR1 and CDR2 sequences are SNHLY and FYNNEI. With 5 bases clipped from V and 4 bases from J, the junction kept 2 bases outside the gene matches. The DNA of the CDR3 is TGTGCCAGCAGTAGGGACAGTTATAATTCACCCCTCCACTTT. It specifies CASSRDSYNSPLHF.

This clone was picked up one time. The rearrangement uses TRBV5-8 and TRBJ2-2, with a tentative D call TRBD2 (6 bases). V lost 6 bases, J lost 1 base, and 13 bases lay in between. Per the germline V gene, CDR1 is SGHTS and CDR2 is YDEGEE. CDR3 length: 15 amino acids. CDR3 sequence (DNA): TGTGCCAGCAACAACGTGGGGGGGAACACCGGGGAGCTGTTTTTT. Residues: CASNNVGGNTGELFF.

The gene calls are TRBV15 and TRBJ1-2; D is possibly TRBD1 (6 bases). The CDR3 sequence is 15 residues long. V was pared by 0 bases and J by 4 bases, with 12 bases between. Per germline, CDR1 LNHNV and CDR2 YYDKDF (reference sequence). CDR3 DNA: TGTGCCACCAGCAGAGATCCCCGACAGGCCTATGGCTACACCTTC. Its translation: CATSRDPRQAYGYTF.

This chain connects TRBV6-5 to TRBJ2-1; unclear D gene. The CDR3 has 15 residues. The germline gives CDR1 MNHEY, CDR2 SVGAGI. With 0 bases removed from V and 0 bases from J, the gap between germline ends came to 6 bases. DNA for the CDR3: TGTGCCAGCAGTTACTCTGTCTTCTCCTACAATGAGCAGTTCTTC. It codes for CASSYSVFSYNEQFF.

The chain joins TRBV14 to TRBJ1-2; 10 bases align to TRBD1. Germline assignment: CDR1 SGHDN and CDR2 FVKESK. The ends lost 4 bases at V and 3 bases at J; junction bases unmatched: 11. CDR3 size: 17 residues. CDR3 protein: CASSLRTGGSFDYGYTF. The CDR3 bases are TGTGCCAGCAGCCTACGGACAGGGGGGTCGTTTGACTATGGCTACACCTTC.

Note on this clone: Other DNA variants within this sample encode the same CDR3. This sequence joins TRBV5-4 and TRBJ2-7; 7 bases are a match to TRBD2. V gave up 4 bases and J gave up 0 bases; unmatched junction bases: 7. CDR1 and CDR2 (germline): SGHNT, YYREEE (reference sequence). This CDR3 has 15 amino acids. DNA of the CDR3: TGTGCCAGCAGCCTCGGGACGGGGGGCTCCTACGAGCAGTACTTC. Protein product: CASSLGTGGSYEQYF.

V and J are TRBV29-1 and TRBJ2-5; TRBD2 is a possible D gene (6 bases). Trimming cost V 7 bases and J 1 base, with 16 bases left between them. The CDR3 is 14 residues long. From germline, CDR1 is SQVTM and CDR2 ANQGSEA. CDR3 sequence reads: CSGRGMGGQETQYF. CDR3 coding DNA: TGCAGCGGGCGGGGTATGGGGGGCCAAGAGACCCAGTACTTC.

This clone was counted between two and nine times. The chain combines TRBV7-9 with TRBJ1-2; D gene unclear. CDR1 and CDR2 (germline): SEHNR, FQNEAQ (reference sequence). V was shortened by 3 bases and J by 7 bases, with 18 bases between the two germline ends. The CDR3 is made up of 15 amino acids. In nucleotides, the CDR3 is TGTGCCAGCAGCTTGCAAGGGAGACGCTATTTTGGCTACACCTTC. It is translated as CASSLQGRRYFGYTF.

V gene TRBV18 combines with J gene TRBJ1-2, with D uncertain. The germline V and J ends were trimmed by 2 bases and 4 bases, with 11 bases remaining between them. Germline-derived CDR1 and CDR2 are KGHSH and LQKENI. CDR3 length: 14 amino acids. The CDR3 sequence is CASSPITAGYGYTF. The CDR3 DNA sequence: TGTGCCAGCTCACCAATAACAGCCGGCTATGGCTACACCTTC.

The chain couples TRBV3-1 (or the pseudogene TRBV3-2) to TRBJ1-1; 7 positions agree with TRBD1. CDR1 is LGHDT and CDR2 is YNNKEL in the germline V gene (reference sequence). V shed 6 bases and J 6 bases; nucleotides not matched to a gene: 7. There are 13 residues in the CDR3. CDR3 nucleotide sequence: TGTGCCAGCAGAGACAGGGATTTCCCTGAAGCTTTCTTT. Translating it yields CASRDRDFPEAFF.

In its sample, this clone was seen once. This chain uses TRBV4-1 with TRBJ1-4, with D unresolved. Trimming shortened V by 0 bases and J by 3 bases, and 8 bases separated the two germline ends. The germline gives CDR1 MGHRA, CDR2 YSYEKL. This CDR3 is 15 amino acids long. The CDR3: CASSQETAANEKLFF. The CDR3 bases are TGCGCCAGCAGCCAAGAAACAGCGGCTAATGAAAAACTGTTTTTT.